This T cell receptor (beta chain) was captured by sequencing in a study of OX40 agonist ivuxolimab in advanced cancers. Study in general: Dosing consisted of intravenous ivuxolimab at 0.01 to 10 mg/kg every 2 weeks. The group had a mean age of 60 years, ranged from roughly 23 to 85, and was roughly 80% male.

Generated by immunoSEQ multiplex PCR, the TCRdb table keeps only in-frame clones and is missing some. Among tens of thousands of clones listed, 79% were seen once. Notes on this clone: What it binds is unknown.

Study-wide findings and caveats: Researchers report that CD8+ T cells had, on average, more expanded clones than CD4+.

This sequence was found in an adult with an advanced solid tumor such as melanoma, head and neck, liver or kidney cancer. This specimen consisted of CD4+ or CD8+ T cells sorted from blood, obtained in a trial of the OX40 agonist ivuxolimab.

In DNA form, the CDR3 reads TGTGCCAGCAGCCACGTAGCTAGCGGGAGTAGTAATGAGCAGTTCTTC. Protein: CASSHVASGSSNEQFF. The chain joins TRBV7-9 to TRBJ2-1; 10 bases fit TRBD2. The CDR3 runs to 16 residues. Looked up from germline, CDR1 is SEHNR and CDR2 is FQNEAQ (reference sequence). After removal of 5 bases from V and 7 bases from J, the junction contained 11 bases not matched to a gene.